The next 23 T cell receptor beta chains were all read from a single sample in a study of T cell responses to AZD1222 COVID-19 vaccine. The data were produced by immunoSEQ multiplex PCR, yet TCRdb's version contains in-frame clones alone and is incomplete. The sample lists 100,000 to 120,000 clones, 80% to 95% seen once, with 2% to 2.5% in the top ten. This specimen was peripheral blood, taken 28 days after the second AZD1222 dose. All receptors come from an adult who received the AZD1222 COVID-19 vaccine.

As for this clone: The germline gene is not matched at one end of the junction; a read error may be the cause. The rearrangement links TRBV6-5 to TRBJ1-6, with D unresolved. Per the germline V gene, CDR1 is MNHEY and CDR2 is SVGAGI. The length of the CDR3 is 14 residues. This chain's CDR3 is CASSPPGTNLPLHF. The CDR3 bases are TGTGCCAGCAGTCCTCCGGGAACGAATTTACCCCTCCACTTT.

The chain recombines TRBV5-4 with TRBJ1-2; 12 bases match TRBD1. V dropped 4 bases and J dropped 3; count of bases not matched to a gene: 4. This CDR3 comprises 15 residues. CDR1 is SGHNT, CDR2 YYREEE, per germline (reference sequence). The CDR3: CASSPGTGGHYGYTF. CDR3 bases: TGTGCCAGCAGCCCCGGGACAGGGGGCCACTATGGCTACACCTTC.

This chain uses TRBV5-1 with TRBJ2-3; D possibly uses TRBD1 or TRBD2 (5 bases each). The V and J ends lost 0 bases and 2 bases respectively, with 13 bases between them. CDR1 and CDR2 (germline): SGHRS, YFSETQ. The CDR3 runs 16 residues. CDR3 coding DNA: TGCGCCAGCAGCTTGGGGGGACGGAGCCCCACAGATACGCAGTATTTT. It codes for CASSLGGRSPTDTQYF.

V gene TRBV9 combines with J gene TRBJ2-7; D might be TRBD2 (6 bases). Trimming cost V 5 bases and J 7 bases, with 19 bases left between them. This CDR3 comprises 14 residues. CDR1 and CDR2 (germline): SGDLS, YYNGEE. The CDR3 region has the DNA TGTGCCAGCAGTCCCTGGGGGGATTCAGGGGAGCAGTACTTC. Protein: CASSPWGDSGEQYF.

A single count supports this clone. This chain uses TRBV18 with TRBJ1-6; no reliable D call. Trimming removed 1 base from V and 3 bases from J, with 7 bases in between. This CDR3 has 15 amino acids. CDR1 KGHSH and CDR2 LQKENI come from the germline V gene. The CDR3 coding sequence is TGTGCCAGCTCACCACGGGCTCTCTATAATTCACCCCTCCACTTT. This gives the protein CASSPRALYNSPLHF. The full variable domain, with the rest looked up from reference TRBV18 and TRBJ1-6, is NAGVMQNPRHLVRRRGQEARLRCSPMKGHSHVYWYRQLPEEGLKFMVYLQKENIIDESGMPKERFSAEFPKEGPSILRIQQVVRGDSAAYFCASSPRALYNSPLHFGNGTRLTVT.

This sequence joins TRBV9 and TRBJ2-1; maybe TRBD2 (5 bases). The V gene lost 0 bases and the J gene lost 6 bases, with 19 bases spanning the gap. The CDR3 runs to 17 residues. Germline assignment: CDR1 SGDLS and CDR2 YYNGEE. The CDR3 is CASSVGGAVVFLNEQFF. Here the CDR3 DNA reads TGTGCCAGCAGCGTAGGTGGAGCGGTCGTTTTTCTCAATGAGCAGTTCTTC.

V gene TRBV27 combines with J gene TRBJ1-4, with a weak D call TRBD1 (6 bases). The germline CDR1 and CDR2 sequences are MNHEY and SMNVEV (reference sequence). The V and J ends lost 2 bases and 8 bases respectively, with 15 bases between them. The CDR3 length is 15 residues. The DNA of the CDR3 is TGTGCCAGCAGTTTAAGGAGGGACAAGACAGAAAAACTGTTTTTT. It translates to CASSLRRDKTEKLFF.

This chain connects TRBV7-9 to TRBJ1-2; no clear D. Deletions cut 5 bases from V and 8 bases from J, with 18 bases between. CDR3 length: 14 amino acids. The V gene's germline CDR1 is SEHNR and CDR2 FQNEAQ (reference sequence). The DNA of the CDR3 is TGTGCCAGCAGCGATTCCGCCCTTGGGGAAGGCTACACCTTC. It codes for CASSDSALGEGYTF.

J is TRBJ1-5 and V is TRBV7-8; D unresolved. V was trimmed by 5 bases and J by 2 bases, leaving 7 bases between them. CDR3 size: 13 residues. Germline assignment: CDR1 SGHVS and CDR2 FQNEAQ. The CDR3 sequence: CASSAMRNQPQHF. As DNA, the CDR3 is TGTGCCAGCAGCGCCATGCGCAATCAGCCCCAGCATTTT.

This chain uses TRBV19 with TRBJ1-5; D gene ambiguous. V was cut by 7 bases and J by 4 bases, with 17 bases left in between. This CDR3 is 15 amino acids long. Germline lookup yields CDR1 LNHDA and CDR2 SQIVND (reference sequence). Here the CDR3 DNA reads TGTGCCAGTATCATGAGATGGGGAGTAAATCAGCCCCAGCATTTT. Translated, it gives CASIMRWGVNQPQHF.

V gene TRBV19 combines with J gene TRBJ1-4; 8 bases fit TRBD1. The CDR3 covers 15 residues. V gave up 4 bases and J gave up 2 bases; unmatched junction bases: 3. Germline CDR1 LNHDA, CDR2 SQIVND (reference sequence). The CDR3 nucleotides read TGTGCCAGTAGTAGGCGACAGGGGACTAATGAAAAACTGTTTTTT. Translation: CASSRRQGTNEKLFF.

This chain links TRBV7-2 with TRBJ2-7; 7 nucleotides align to TRBD1. The CDR3 has 14 residues. CDR1 is SGHTA and CDR2 is FQGNSA in the germline V gene. V lost 5 bases and J lost 1; bases outside the gene matches: 5. Written as DNA, the CDR3 is TGTGCCAGCAGCCCCCGGGACAGTTCCTACGAGCAGTACTTC. The encoded protein is CASSPRDSSYEQYF.

The V call is TRBV27, the J call TRBJ1-1; 8 nucleotides match TRBD1. Germline loops: CDR1 MNHEY, CDR2 SMNVEV (reference sequence). V dropped 9 bases and J dropped 4; count of bases not matched to a gene: 10. CDR3 size: 14 residues. The CDR3 bases are TGTGCCAGTCGATTGGACAGGGTGCGCACTGAAGCTTTCTTT. It encodes CASRLDRVRTEAFF.

This chain joins TRBV5-1 and TRBJ2-5, with TRBD1 matching 7 bases. The CDR3 contains 13 residues. Trimming cost V 5 bases and J 4 bases; bases outside gene matches: 5. From germline, CDR1 is SGHRS and CDR2 YFSETQ. The CDR3 protein is CASRAQGPETQYF. The CDR3 DNA reads TGCGCCAGCAGGGCACAGGGGCCAGAGACCCAGTACTTC.

The genes are TRBV18 and TRBJ1-2, with TRBD1 identical over 7 bases. V lost 2 bases and J lost 5; bases outside the gene matches: 11. Germline CDR1 is KGHSH and CDR2 is LQKENI. This CDR3 is built from 16 residues. The CDR3 loop is CASSPGTVGLSYGYTF. The DNA of the CDR3 is TGTGCCAGCTCACCAGGGACAGTCGGCCTCTCATATGGCTACACCTTC.

V is TRBV18 and J is TRBJ2-7; 7 bases are a match to TRBD2. The ends lost 0 bases at V and 2 bases at J; junction bases unmatched: 4. Germline V CDR1 and CDR2: KGHSH, LQKENI. This CDR3 spans 15 amino acids. CDR3 DNA sequence: TGTGCCAGCTCACCACCGGCTAGCGGAACCTACGAGCAGTACTTC. It encodes CASSPPASGTYEQYF.

The chain recombines TRBV2 with TRBJ2-5, with D possibly matching TRBD1 (5 bases). V shed 7 bases and J shed 4 bases, with 10 bases lying between them. Germline V CDR1 and CDR2: SNHLY, FYNNEI. The CDR3 covers 12 residues. The CDR3 DNA follows: TGTGCCAGCACCCCCCAGGGAGAGACCCAGTACTTC. Its protein is CASTPQGETQYF.

The chain joins TRBV7-6 to TRBJ1-5, with TRBD1 matching 11 bases. Germline V lookup: CDR1 SGHVS, CDR2 FNYEAQ. CDR3 length: 15 amino acids. J lost 5 bases, V lost 1 base, and 1 base had no gene match. CDR3 coding DNA: TGTGCCAGCAGCTTAGGGGGACAGGGGGATCAGCCCCAGCATTTT. Its translation: CASSLGGQGDQPQHF.

The rearrangement uses TRBV10-3 and TRBJ2-3, with 9 bases identical to TRBD1. Trimming cost V 10 bases and J 1 base; bases outside gene matches: 6. From germline, CDR1 is ENHRY and CDR2 SYGVKD. This CDR3 is 14 amino acids long. CDR3 residues: CATGTGRGTDTQYF. The CDR3 nucleotides read TGTGCCACCGGGACAGGGCGGGGCACAGATACGCAGTATTTT.

This chain's CDR3 is CAIKGTATDTQYF. In nucleotides, the CDR3 is TGTGCCATCAAAGGGACAGCAACAGATACGCAGTATTTT. J is TRBJ2-3 and V is TRBV10-3; 7 nucleotides line up with TRBD1. Germline CDR1 and CDR2: ENHRY and SYGVKD. The ends lost 7 bases at V and 3 bases at J; junction bases unmatched: 4. The CDR3 runs 13 residues.

The genes are TRBV6-4 and TRBJ1-6; D remains ambiguous. The CDR3 spans 14 residues. Trimming shortened V by 3 bases and J by 5 bases, and 8 bases separated the two germline ends. Germline V gene sequence: CDR1 MRHNA, CDR2 SNTAGT. The CDR3 spells CASSENENNSPLHF. The DNA of the CDR3 is TGTGCCAGCAGTGAGAACGAGAATAATTCACCCCTCCACTTT.

V usage is TRBV10-3 and J usage is TRBJ2-2, with 7 positions matching TRBD1. The J segment lost 8 bases and the V segment lost 7 bases, leaving 10 bases of the junction unmatched. Germline-derived CDR1 and CDR2 are ENHRY and SYGVKD. The CDR3 has 14 residues. The CDR3 region is CAINGQENVGELFF. For the CDR3, the DNA is TGTGCCATCAATGGACAGGAGAATGTGGGGGAGCTGTTTTTT.

This clone was detected only a few times. The V call is TRBV4-3, the J call TRBJ2-6; D ambiguous. The length of the CDR3 is 16 residues. The germline gives CDR1 LGHNA, CDR2 YSLEER. Trimming stripped 0 bases from V and 1 base from J, with 7 bases between. The CDR3 nucleotides read TGCGCCAGCAGCCAAGAGGTTACATCTGGGGCCAACGTCCTGACTTTC. Translation gives CASSQEVTSGANVLTF.